These 8 T cell receptor beta chains were all obtained from the same sample, sequenced in a study of blood T cell repertoires in COVID-19. Clones were sequenced by immunoSEQ multiplex PCR, and TCRdb holds only the in-frame ones, with some missing. Here the sample spans 390,000 or so clones, approximately 89% being singletons. Material for sequencing was peripheral blood. These receptor sequences come from a woman aged 30 to 39 with COVID-19, enrolled during active disease.

The rearrangement uses TRBV5-4 and TRBJ2-3; 16 bases line up with TRBD2. V shed 0 bases and J 4 bases; nucleotides not matched to a gene: 5. Germline V gives CDR1 SGHNT, CDR2 YYREEE (reference sequence). This CDR3 has 18 amino acids. DNA of the CDR3: TGTGCCAGCAGCTTGGAGGGACTAGCGGGAGGGGCCCCAGATACGCAGTATTTT. This encodes CASSLEGLAGGAPDTQYF.

This rearrangement joins TRBV28 to TRBJ2-3; perhaps TRBD1 as D (7 bases). Per the germline V gene, CDR1 is MDHEN and CDR2 is SYDVKM. Trimming cost V 3 bases and J 2 bases, with 15 bases left between them. The CDR3 totals 16 residues. The chain's CDR3 is CASSFRGTEYTDTQYF. In DNA form, the CDR3 reads TGTGCCAGCAGTTTCCGGGGGACAGAATACACAGATACGCAGTATTTT.

The rearrangement uses TRBV6-5 and TRBJ2-3, with 7 bases aligning to TRBD1. The CDR3 length is 13 residues. The ends lost 9 bases at V and 2 bases at J; junction bases unmatched: 5. The germline CDR1 and CDR2 sequences are MNHEY and SVGAGI. The CDR3 loop reads CASKTGNTDTQYF. DNA of the CDR3: TGTGCCAGTAAGACAGGGAACACAGATACGCAGTATTTT.

This clone was seen more than once but under ten times. Here the CDR3 DNA reads TGTGCCAGTACACCGGGACAGGGTTCGTCATACCCCTACGAGCAGTACTTC. Translated: CASTPGQGSSYPYEQYF. This sequence joins TRBV19 and TRBJ2-7, with 9 bases fitting TRBD1. The length of the CDR3 is 17 residues. V shed 7 bases, J shed 2 bases, and the junction held 15 bases outside the gene matches. CDR1 and CDR2 (germline): LNHDA, SQIVND (reference sequence).

This clone appeared once. V usage is TRBV5-1 and J usage is TRBJ2-1; 7 bases are shared with TRBD1. The CDR3 consists of 15 residues. Germline V CDR1 and CDR2: SGHRS, YFSETQ. Unmatched junction bases numbered 5, after V lost 1 base and J lost 4 bases. The CDR3 sequence is CASSLLGGAYNEQFF. Here the CDR3 DNA reads TGCGCCAGCAGCTTGTTAGGGGGCGCTTACAATGAGCAGTTCTTC.

J is TRBJ1-1 and V is TRBV9; D gene unclear. V was clipped by 4 bases and J by 6 bases, with 25 bases between them. CDR1 SGDLS and CDR2 YYNGEE come from the germline V gene. The CDR3 loop spans 17 amino acids. The CDR3 DNA reads TGTGCCAGCAGCACCGACGACATAGGCCCGCCGGGATCTGAAGCTTTCTTT. This translates into CASSTDDIGPPGSEAFF.

This chain links TRBV9 with TRBJ2-2, with 10 bases aligning to TRBD1. The CDR3 totals 16 residues. V was pared by 0 bases and J by 4 bases, with 3 bases of the junction left unmatched. Germline CDR1 reads SGDLS; CDR2 reads YYNGEE. CDR3 sequence reads: CASSVGGTGVTGELFF. The CDR3, as DNA: TGTGCCAGCAGCGTAGGCGGGACAGGGGTCACCGGGGAGCTGTTTTTT.

The genes are TRBV18 and TRBJ2-6; 7 bases line up with TRBD2. Per the germline V gene, CDR1 is KGHSH and CDR2 is LQKENI. This CDR3 has 16 amino acids. The junction had 4 bases not matched to a gene; V was cut back by 3 bases and J by 2 bases. The CDR3 DNA sequence: TGTGCCAGCTCACCCGGTGGGGGGGCTGGGGCCAACGTCCTGACTTTC. Amino acids: CASSPGGGAGANVLTF.